This T cell receptor (beta chain) was profiled in a study of T-cell reconstitution after alpha-beta-depleted transplantation in children. Study-level points and caveats: Some patients' high day-60 TCRbeta diversity was attributed to recipient cells surviving conditioning. Several hundred expanded graft clones reportedly were the source of alpha-beta T cells about two months after transplant. The main origin of T-cell counts and diversity one year after transplant was newly produced T cells.

Preparation of the TCRbeta library was carried out with unique molecular identifiers. One entry per CDR3 protein results from TCRdb running MiXCR on the PCR reads. The table records approximately 500,000 distinct CDR3 sequences, roughly a tenth of them present only once. J gave up 3 bases and V 5 bases, and 8 bases lay outside the gene matches. The CDR3 runs 16 residues. Per the germline V gene, CDR1 is MDHEN and CDR2 is SYDVKM. In its sample, this clonotype was seen many times. The target antigen is unknown. The J gene is TRBJ2-1, the V gene TRBV28; 9 positions agree with TRBD1. The material was PBMCs, obtained before TCRalphabeta/CD19-depleted stem cell transplant. This receptor was identified in a child under 10 years old with inherited bone marrow failure, due to receive a stem cell transplant. CDR3 bases: TGTGCCAGCAGTCACGGACAGGGGAAAGTCTACAATGAGCAGTTCTTC. It translates to CASSHGQGKVYNEQFF.